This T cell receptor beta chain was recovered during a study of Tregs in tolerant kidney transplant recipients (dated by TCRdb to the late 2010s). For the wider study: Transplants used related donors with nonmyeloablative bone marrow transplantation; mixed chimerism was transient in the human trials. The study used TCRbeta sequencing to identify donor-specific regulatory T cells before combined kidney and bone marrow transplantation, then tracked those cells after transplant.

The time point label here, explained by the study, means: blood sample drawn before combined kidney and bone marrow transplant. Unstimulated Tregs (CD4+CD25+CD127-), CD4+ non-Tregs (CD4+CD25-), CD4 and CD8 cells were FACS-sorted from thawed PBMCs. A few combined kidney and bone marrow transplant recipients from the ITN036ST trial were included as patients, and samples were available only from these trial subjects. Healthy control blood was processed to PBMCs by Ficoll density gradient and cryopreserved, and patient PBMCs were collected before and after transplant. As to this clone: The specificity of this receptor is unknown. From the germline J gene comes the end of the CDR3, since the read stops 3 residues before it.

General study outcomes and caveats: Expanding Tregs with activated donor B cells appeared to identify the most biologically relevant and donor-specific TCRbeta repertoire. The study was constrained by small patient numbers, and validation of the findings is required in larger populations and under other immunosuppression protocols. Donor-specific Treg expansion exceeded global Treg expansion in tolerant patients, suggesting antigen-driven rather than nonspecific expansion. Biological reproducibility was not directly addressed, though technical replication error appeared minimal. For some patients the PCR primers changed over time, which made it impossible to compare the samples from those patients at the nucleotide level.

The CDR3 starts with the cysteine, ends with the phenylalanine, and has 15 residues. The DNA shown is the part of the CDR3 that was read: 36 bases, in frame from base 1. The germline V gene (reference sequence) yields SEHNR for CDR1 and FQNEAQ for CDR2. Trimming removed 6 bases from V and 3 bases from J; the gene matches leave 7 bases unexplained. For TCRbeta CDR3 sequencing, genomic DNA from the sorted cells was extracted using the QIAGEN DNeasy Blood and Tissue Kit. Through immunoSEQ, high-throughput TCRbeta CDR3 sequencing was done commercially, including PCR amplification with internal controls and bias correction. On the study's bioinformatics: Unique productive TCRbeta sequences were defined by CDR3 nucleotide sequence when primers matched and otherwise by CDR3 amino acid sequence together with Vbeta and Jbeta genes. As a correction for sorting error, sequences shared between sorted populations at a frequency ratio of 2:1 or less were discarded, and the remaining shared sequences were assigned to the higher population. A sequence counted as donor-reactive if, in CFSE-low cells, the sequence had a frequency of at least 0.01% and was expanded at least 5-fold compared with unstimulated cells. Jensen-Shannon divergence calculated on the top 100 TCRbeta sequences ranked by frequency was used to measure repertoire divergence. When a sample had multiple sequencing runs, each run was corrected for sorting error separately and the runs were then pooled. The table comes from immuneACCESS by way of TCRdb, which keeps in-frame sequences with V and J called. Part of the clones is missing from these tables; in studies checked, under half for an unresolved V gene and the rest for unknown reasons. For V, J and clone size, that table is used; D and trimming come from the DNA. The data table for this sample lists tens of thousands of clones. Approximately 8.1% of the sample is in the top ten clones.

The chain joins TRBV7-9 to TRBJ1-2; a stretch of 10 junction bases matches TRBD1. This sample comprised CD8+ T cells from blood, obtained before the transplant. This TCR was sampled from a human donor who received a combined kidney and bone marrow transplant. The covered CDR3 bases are TGTGCCAGCAGTCCCCCGGGACAGGGGTACTATGGC. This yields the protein CASSPPGQGYYG. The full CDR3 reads CASSPPGQGYYGYTF.